What follows are 23 T cell receptor beta chains derived from one specimen sequenced in a study of shared T cell receptors in the human thymus. Produced via immunoSEQ multiplex PCR; TCRdb's table is partial and in-frame only. The table records some 720,000 clones, roughly 90% of them present only once. The data also belong to a second study, concerning human thymus T cells.

Sequencing was done on a sample of thymocytes. All receptors derive from a boy younger than two with a congenital heart defect.

V and J are TRBV10-3 and TRBJ1-2; 7 positions agree with TRBD1. The V gene's germline CDR1 is ENHRY and CDR2 SYGVKD. The CDR3 consists of 16 residues. With V trimmed by 4 bases and J by 1 base, 9 bases remained unmatched. Here the CDR3 DNA reads TGTGCCATCAGTGGTTCGACAGGGAACCTTAACTATGGCTACACCTTC. Translating gives CAISGSTGNLNYGYTF.

CDR3 DNA: TGTGCCAGCAGCGTAGGTTCTAGTAGTCCCGGGGAGCTGTTTTTT. This translates into CASSVGSSSPGELFF. This chain links TRBV9 with TRBJ2-2; D unclear. Germline lookup yields CDR1 SGDLS and CDR2 YYNGEE. CDR3 length: 15 amino acids. The V end lost 0 bases, the J end lost 6 bases, and 12 bases lay between the germline ends.

DNA for the CDR3: TGCAGCGTTGAGACAGGGGGGTACGAGCAGTACTTC. Its translation is CSVETGGYEQYF. This sequence joins TRBV29-1 and TRBJ2-7; TRBD1 agrees at 9 bases. The CDR3 contains 12 residues. Germline CDR1 reads SQVTM; CDR2 reads ANQGSEA. Trimming took 3 bases from V and 4 from J; bases not matched to a gene: 1.

This clone was seen a handful of times. The chain couples TRBV28 to TRBJ2-7; D is perhaps TRBD2 (5 bases). V lost 6 bases, J lost 6 bases, and 12 bases lay in between. This CDR3 has 12 residues. The germline CDR1 and CDR2 sequences are MDHEN and SYDVKM. This CDR3 reads CASSLSLAEQYF. CDR3 DNA sequence: TGTGCCAGCAGCCTAAGTCTAGCCGAGCAGTACTTC.

In its sample, this clone was seen once. The V gene is TRBV13, the J gene TRBJ2-3; 7 nucleotides match TRBD1. The CDR3 extends over 19 amino acids. J gave up 0 bases and V 5 bases, and 17 bases lay outside the gene matches. CDR1 PRHDT and CDR2 FYEKMQ come from the germline V gene (reference sequence). The CDR3: CASSPPFVHRGTSTDTQYF. CDR3 in DNA: TGTGCCAGCAGCCCGCCGTTCGTCCACAGGGGCACTAGCACAGATACGCAGTATTTT.

The chain couples TRBV4-1 to TRBJ1-2; 7 bases align to TRBD1. This CDR3 is 16 amino acids long. Germline V gene sequence: CDR1 MGHRA, CDR2 YSYEKL. V was pared by 2 bases and J by 4 bases, with 10 bases of the junction left unmatched. CDR3: CASSQNRQGLPYGYTF. DNA of the CDR3: TGCGCCAGCAGCCAAAACCGACAGGGCCTACCCTATGGCTACACCTTC.

This clone is a singleton in its sample. The chain uses TRBV5-5 and TRBJ1-1; 8 nucleotides agree with TRBD1. Germline V gives CDR1 SGHKS, CDR2 YYEKEE (reference sequence). This CDR3 has 15 residues. V trimming: 1 base; J trimming: 2 bases; junction bases outside the gene matches: 4. In DNA form, the CDR3 reads TGTGCCAGCAGCTTGTTGACAGGGGCAAACACTGAAGCTTTCTTT. Amino acid sequence: CASSLLTGANTEAFF.

A single count supports this clone. The chain uses TRBV2 and TRBJ2-6; D possibly corresponds to TRBD2 (5 bases). In germline, CDR1 is SNHLY, CDR2 FYNNEI. The CDR3 has 17 amino acids. The V gene lost 10 bases and the J gene lost 2 bases, with 21 bases spanning the gap. CDR3: CAMLGGPPSPGANVLTF. In DNA, the CDR3 is TGTGCCATGCTGGGCGGGCCTCCGTCCCCTGGGGCCAACGTCCTGACTTTC.

The chain has TRBV4-3 and TRBJ1-2; no reliable D call. Germline assignment: CDR1 LGHNA and CDR2 YSLEER. Between the trimmed V and J ends, which lost 1 base and 1 base, there was a span of 10 bases. This CDR3 has 15 residues. In nucleotides, the CDR3 is TGCGCCAGCAGCCAAGCAAATCAAATTAACTATGGCTACACCTTC. Translated: CASSQANQINYGYTF.

The rearrangement uses TRBV6-1 and TRBJ1-2; perhaps TRBD1 as D (6 bases). Germline V gives CDR1 MNHNS, CDR2 SASEGT. The CDR3 has 15 amino acids. The V gene lost 6 bases and the J gene lost 7 bases, with 21 bases spanning the gap. CDR3 protein: CASSPHGGGRRGYTF. CDR3 DNA: TGTGCCAGCAGCCCCCATGGGGGCGGACGTCGTGGCTACACCTTC.

The V call is TRBV18, the J call TRBJ2-2, with a possible D match to TRBD2 (7 bases). The CDR3 covers 15 residues. The germline V and J ends were trimmed by 3 bases and 2 bases, with 10 bases remaining between them. Germline CDR1 is KGHSH and CDR2 is LQKENI. In DNA, the CDR3 is TGTGCCAGCTCACCGAGGGGGGGAAACACCGGGGAGCTGTTTTTT. This sequence encodes CASSPRGGNTGELFF.

V usage is TRBV25-1 and J usage is TRBJ2-6; 10 bases are shared with TRBD2. The CDR3 contains 18 residues. Germline CDR1 and CDR2: MGHDK and SYGVNS. V dropped 3 bases and J dropped 0; count of bases not matched to a gene: 5. The chain's CDR3 is CASSDGLAVISGANVLTF. The CDR3 DNA follows: TGTGCCAGCAGTGACGGACTAGCGGTTATCTCTGGGGCCAACGTCCTGACTTTC.

The J gene is TRBJ2-7, the V gene TRBV11-3, with 9 bases matching TRBD1. V lost 5 bases and J lost 7; bases outside the gene matches: 9. CDR3 size: 14 residues. CDR1 is SGHNT, CDR2 YENEEA, per germline. CDR3 sequence: CASSQHPDRGEQYF. DNA of the CDR3: TGTGCCAGCAGCCAGCATCCGGACAGGGGAGAGCAGTACTTC.

V usage is TRBV11-2 and J usage is TRBJ2-2; 8 nucleotides match TRBD2. CDR3 length: 17 amino acids. With V trimmed by 5 bases and J by 0 bases, 8 bases remained unmatched. From germline, CDR1 is SGHAT and CDR2 FQNNGV. The CDR3 sequence is CASSPGGRTSNTGELFF. The CDR3, as DNA: TGTGCCAGCAGCCCGGGGGGGAGAACTTCGAACACCGGGGAGCTGTTTTTT.

The rearrangement links TRBV5-1 to TRBJ1-2; D is perhaps TRBD1 (5 bases). Germline V gene data show CDR1 as SGHRS and CDR2 as YFSETQ. The CDR3 sequence is 13 residues long. Deletions cut 3 bases from V and 3 bases from J, with 9 bases between. The CDR3: CASSSDSHYGYTF. The CDR3 coding sequence is TGCGCCAGCAGCTCCGACAGCCACTATGGCTACACCTTC.

As DNA, the CDR3 is TGTGCCAGCGGGACGACTAGCGGGGGCACAGATACGCAGTATTTT. It codes for CASGTTSGGTDTQYF. The chain employs TRBV11-2 and TRBJ2-3; 11 nucleotides line up with TRBD2. V trimming: 8 bases; J trimming: 1 base; junction bases outside the gene matches: 5. Germline V CDR1 and CDR2: SGHAT, FQNNGV. CDR3 size: 15 residues.

The CDR3 spells CASSQTRGSGELFF. CDR3 in DNA: TGTGCCAGCAGCCAAACCAGGGGTTCCGGGGAGCTGTTTTTT. V and J are TRBV7-8 and TRBJ2-2, with D maybe TRBD1 (6 bases). V was shortened by 5 bases and J by 6 bases, with 13 bases between the two germline ends. Germline V CDR1 and CDR2: SGHVS, FQNEAQ. The CDR3 extends over 14 amino acids.

The rearrangement uses TRBV11-2 and TRBJ1-4; a possible D gene is TRBD1 (5 bases). In germline, CDR1 is SGHAT, CDR2 FQNNGV. V dropped 5 bases and J dropped 1 base, with 14 bases sitting between them. The CDR3 sequence is 16 residues long. The CDR3 is CASSLAPRVTNEKLFF. CDR3 coding DNA: TGTGCCAGCAGCCTAGCACCCAGGGTAACTAATGAAAAACTGTTTTTT.

CDR3 coding DNA: TGTGCCAGTAGTCCGAATTCGGACACTGAAGCTTTCTTT. Amino acids: CASSPNSDTEAFF. This chain joins TRBV19 and TRBJ1-1, with D hard to call. V lost 5 bases and J 3 bases, leaving 10 bases between the germline ends. This CDR3 contains 13 residues. Germline values: CDR1 LNHDA, CDR2 SQIVND (reference sequence). Together with reference TRBV19 and TRBJ1-1, the CDR3 gives the full variable domain: DGGITQSPKYLFRKEGQNVTLSCEQNLNHDAMYWYRQDPGQGLRLIYYSQIVNDFQKGDIAEGYSVSREKKESFPLTVTSAQKNPTAFYLCASSPNSDTEAFFGQGTRLTVV.

This clone was recorded once. The chain is built from TRBV6-1 and TRBJ2-7; 8 bases fit TRBD2. Germline values: CDR1 MNHNS, CDR2 SASEGT. The length of the CDR3 is 16 residues. The ends lost 1 base at V and 5 bases at J; junction bases unmatched: 10. The CDR3 sequence: CASSEEGSGKGDEQYF. The CDR3 DNA sequence: TGTGCCAGCAGTGAAGAGGGTAGCGGGAAGGGAGACGAGCAGTACTTC.

The chain employs TRBV28 and TRBJ2-1, with 11 positions matching TRBD2. After removal of 3 bases from V and 1 base from J, the junction contained 5 bases not matched to a gene. Germline V gene data show CDR1 as MDHEN and CDR2 as SYDVKM. This CDR3 contains 17 residues. The CDR3 loop is CASSLDSGRGSYNEQFF. The DNA of the CDR3 is TGTGCCAGCAGTTTGGATAGCGGGAGGGGGTCCTACAATGAGCAGTTCTTC.

The chain is built from TRBV13 and TRBJ2-7; 15 nucleotides match TRBD2. Germline CDR1 PRHDT, CDR2 FYEKMQ (reference sequence). CDR3 length: 17 residues. Germline trimming cut 1 base from V and 4 bases from J; bases unmatched to any gene: 5. This CDR3 is CASSLDRTSGREYEQYF. The DNA of the CDR3 is TGTGCCAGCAGCTTAGATAGGACTAGCGGGAGGGAGTACGAGCAGTACTTC. Drawing the rest from reference TRBV13 and TRBJ2-7, the complete variable domain is AAGVIQSPRHLIKEKRETATLKCYPIPRHDTVYWYQQGPGQDPQFLISFYEKMQSDKGSIPDRFSAQQFSDYHSELNMSSLELGDSALYFCASSLDRTSGREYEQYFGPGTRLTVT.

This clone was counted once. The identical CDR3 is also encoded by other nucleotide sequences in the sample. The gene calls are TRBV6-4 and TRBJ1-5; 7 bases line up with TRBD1. Germline CDR1 reads MRHNA; CDR2 reads SNTAGT. The junction had 5 bases not matched to a gene; V was cut back by 6 bases and J by 6 bases. The CDR3 is 13 amino acids. In DNA form, the CDR3 reads TGTGCCAGCAGCCGACAGGGAGGTCAGCCCCAGCATTTT. It yields the protein CASSRQGGQPQHF.